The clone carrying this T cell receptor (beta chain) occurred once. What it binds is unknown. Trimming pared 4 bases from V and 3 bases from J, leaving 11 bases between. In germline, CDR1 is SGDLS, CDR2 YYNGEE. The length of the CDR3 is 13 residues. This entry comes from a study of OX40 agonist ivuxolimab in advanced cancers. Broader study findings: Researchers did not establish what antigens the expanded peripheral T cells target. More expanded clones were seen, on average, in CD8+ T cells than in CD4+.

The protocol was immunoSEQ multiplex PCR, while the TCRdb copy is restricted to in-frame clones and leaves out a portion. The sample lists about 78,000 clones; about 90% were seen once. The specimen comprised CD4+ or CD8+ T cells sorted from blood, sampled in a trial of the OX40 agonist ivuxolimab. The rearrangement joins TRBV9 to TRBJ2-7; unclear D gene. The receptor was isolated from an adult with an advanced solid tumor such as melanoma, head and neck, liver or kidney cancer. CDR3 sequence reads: CASSPGLRYEQYF. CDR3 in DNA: TGTGCCAGCAGCCCTGGGCTTCGCTACGAGCAGTACTTC.